Shown below are 18 T cell receptor beta chains from a single sample sequenced in a study of shared clonotypes between healthy human individuals. Profiling relied on immunoSEQ multiplex PCR, and the TCRdb table lists in-frame clones only, not all of them. Found here are roughly 2.5 million clones, over 85% of them singletons; the top ten hold more than 0.12%. What was sequenced was naive CD4+ T cells sorted from blood. Subset described: CD45RA+ positively selected. The origin of the receptors is a man aged 18 to 30 in good health.

The V gene is TRBV2, the J gene TRBJ2-3; 8 nucleotides align to TRBD2. The CDR3 is 16 residues long. The germline V gene encodes CDR1 SNHLY and CDR2 FYNNEI. Trimming at V came to 7 bases and at J to 4 bases, leaving 13 bases not matched to a gene. The CDR3 sequence is CASNIERESQADTQYF. In DNA form, the CDR3 reads TGTGCCAGCAACATAGAGCGGGAGAGCCAGGCAGATACGCAGTATTTT. Using reference TRBV2 and TRBJ2-3 for the parts outside the CDR3, the full variable domain is EPEVTQTPSHQVTQMGQEVILRCVPISNHLYFYWYRQILGQKVEFLVSFYNNEISEKSEIFDDQFSVERPDGSNFTLKIRSTKLEDSAMYFCASNIERESQADTQYFGPGTRLTVL.

The gene calls are TRBV7-9 and TRBJ2-5, with 13 bases lining up with TRBD2. J lost 0 bases, V lost 5 bases, and 6 bases had no gene match. Germline values: CDR1 SEHNR, CDR2 FQNEAQ (reference sequence). The CDR3 loop spans 17 amino acids. The CDR3 bases are TGTGCCAGCAGCCGAGGGACTAGCGGGAAGTACCAAGAGACCCAGTACTTC. Its protein is CASSRGTSGKYQETQYF.

The chain uses TRBV5-4 and TRBJ2-2, with TRBD1 matching 9 bases. Germline V gene data show CDR1 as SGHNT and CDR2 as YYREEE (reference sequence). This CDR3 is 14 amino acids long. J lost 6 bases, V lost 0 bases, and 0 bases had no gene match. The CDR3 DNA reads as TGTGCCAGCAGCTTGGACAGGGGGCCCGGGGAGCTGTTTTTT. It is translated as CASSLDRGPGELFF.

The CDR3 here is CASSLVGEKLFF. CDR3 nucleotides: TGTGCCAGCAGCTTAGTGGGGGAAAAACTGTTTTTT. This chain uses TRBV11-3 with TRBJ1-4; D call uncertain. Germline V lookup: CDR1 SGHNT, CDR2 YENEEA. V dropped 1 base and J dropped 8 bases, with 5 bases sitting between them. The CDR3 is made up of 12 amino acids.

With regard to this clone: Distinct nucleotide sequences in the sample also encode this CDR3. The CDR3: CASSSGWDRADGYTF. Here the CDR3 DNA reads TGCGCCAGCAGCTCGGGGTGGGACAGGGCAGATGGCTACACCTTC. This chain links TRBV5-1 with TRBJ1-2, with 9 bases lining up with TRBD1. Germline CDR1 is SGHRS and CDR2 is YFSETQ. The CDR3 runs to 15 residues. V shed 3 bases and J 6 bases; nucleotides not matched to a gene: 9.

V usage is TRBV4-1 and J usage is TRBJ2-2; 9 nucleotides match TRBD1. This CDR3 region has 17 residues. CDR1 is MGHRA, CDR2 YSYEKL, per germline. The V and J ends lost 3 bases and 5 bases, in that order; junction bases with no gene match: 10. The CDR3 nucleotides read TGCGCCAGCAGCCAGGGGTGGACAGGGGTTTTTACCGGGGAGCTGTTTTTT. Protein: CASSQGWTGVFTGELFF.

Note on this clone: Different DNA sequences within this sample yield the same CDR3. V and J are TRBV19 and TRBJ1-5; D not resolved. The CDR3 covers 12 residues. The V and J ends lost 5 bases and 4 bases respectively, with 6 bases between them. The V gene's germline CDR1 is LNHDA and CDR2 SQIVND (reference sequence). The CDR3 protein is CASSLGNQPQHF. In DNA form, the CDR3 reads TGTGCCAGTAGTCTCGGGAATCAGCCCCAGCATTTT.

This sequence joins TRBV30 and TRBJ1-3; D is perhaps TRBD1 (5 bases). In germline, CDR1 is GTSNPN, CDR2 SVGIG (reference sequence). V gave up 5 bases and J gave up 0 bases, with 11 bases separating them. This CDR3 is built from 14 residues. Here the CDR3 reads CAWATGDSGNTIYF. The CDR3, as DNA: TGTGCCTGGGCAACAGGTGACTCTGGAAACACCATATATTTT.

This clone was detected once. This chain uses TRBV27 with TRBJ1-1; no definite D call. The CDR3 is 14 amino acids. Germline-derived CDR1 and CDR2 are MNHEY and SMNVEV (reference sequence). V gave up 2 bases and J gave up 5 bases, with 12 bases separating them. CDR3 in amino acids: CASSLASGGTEAFF. DNA of the CDR3: TGTGCCAGCAGTTTAGCATCCGGCGGGACTGAAGCTTTCTTT.

This clone appeared once. This chain connects TRBV5-1 to TRBJ2-7; D is undetermined. Germline CDR1 is SGHRS and CDR2 is YFSETQ. The germline V and J ends were trimmed by 4 bases and 6 bases, with 17 bases remaining between them. This CDR3 spans 14 amino acids. CDR3 DNA sequence: TGCGCCAGCAGCATGAGCACCGGGTTGAGCGAGCAGTACTTC. Amino acid sequence: CASSMSTGLSEQYF.

The sample holds one count of this clone. The DNA for the CDR3 is TGTGCCAGCAGCTTAAGGGGTGGGACAGGGCGCTACAATGAGCAGTTCTTC. Protein product: CASSLRGGTGRYNEQFF. The chain carries TRBV21-1 and TRBJ2-1; the D call in the table, TRBD1, was not verified against the DNA. TRBV21-1 is given as a pseudogene. The CDR3 covers 17 residues.

The chain uses TRBV2 and TRBJ1-5, with D possibly being TRBD1 (5 bases). The V and J ends lost 5 bases and 4 bases respectively, with 9 bases between them. Germline V gene data show CDR1 as SNHLY and CDR2 as FYNNEI. The CDR3 length is 13 residues. CDR3 nucleotides: TGTGCCAGCAGTCAGGGTCTAAATCAGCCCCAGCATTTT. It is translated as CASSQGLNQPQHF.

The rearrangement joins TRBV7-9 to TRBJ1-6; the D gene is possibly TRBD1 (5 bases). Germline V CDR1 and CDR2: SEHNR, FQNEAQ (reference sequence). Between the trimmed V and J ends, which lost 4 bases and 9 bases, there was a span of 22 bases. The length of the CDR3 is 17 residues. The CDR3 sequence is CASSSVQVGGRGSPLHF. The CDR3 coding sequence is TGTGCCAGCAGCTCAGTCCAAGTCGGGGGTCGCGGTTCACCCCTCCACTTT.

This clone was picked up a small number of times. V and J are TRBV9 and TRBJ1-1; perhaps TRBD1 as D (5 bases). Trimming removed 3 bases from V and 2 bases from J, with 17 bases in between. CDR3 length equals 16 residues. The germline gives CDR1 SGDLS, CDR2 YYNGEE. CDR3 coding DNA: TGTGCCAGCAGCGCGGGGGGAGCACTCTCCAACACTGAAGCTTTCTTT. As protein: CASSAGGALSNTEAFF.

The chain joins TRBV7-2 to TRBJ2-3; TRBD1 aligns across 8 bases. Germline V gene data show CDR1 as SGHTA and CDR2 as FQGNSA. The V gene end was trimmed by 7 bases and the J gene end by 2 bases; junction bases not matched to a gene: 8. CDR3 length: 15 amino acids. The CDR3 here is CASTETGAFTDTQYF. DNA for the CDR3: TGTGCCAGCACGGAGACAGGGGCCTTCACAGATACGCAGTATTTT.

The chain couples TRBV5-1 to TRBJ2-7, with 7 nucleotides matching TRBD1. V shed 1 base and J 2 bases; nucleotides not matched to a gene: 6. Germline CDR1 is SGHRS and CDR2 is YFSETQ. The CDR3 is 15 residues long. CDR3 protein: CASSLRQGNPYEQYF. Written as DNA, the CDR3 is TGCGCCAGCAGCTTGAGACAGGGAAATCCCTACGAGCAGTACTTC.

This clone occurred once. The V call is TRBV7-9, the J call TRBJ2-1; D is perhaps TRBD2 (5 bases). Deletions cut 1 base from V and 3 bases from J, with 10 bases between. The germline V gene encodes CDR1 SEHNR and CDR2 FQNEAQ (reference sequence). This CDR3 is 15 amino acids long. CDR3: CASSLGAGDYNEQFF. The CDR3 DNA reads as TGTGCCAGCAGCTTAGGGGCGGGTGACTACAATGAGCAGTTCTTC.

CDR3 sequence reads: CASTTSGANVLTF. As DNA, the CDR3 is TGTGCCAGCACCACCTCTGGGGCCAACGTCCTGACTTTC. The chain couples TRBV7-9 to TRBJ2-6, with D hard to call. Trimming cost V 7 bases and J 0 bases, with 4 bases left between them. This CDR3 contains 13 residues. Germline V gene data show CDR1 as SEHNR and CDR2 as FQNEAQ (reference sequence). Drawing the rest from reference TRBV7-9 and TRBJ2-6, the complete variable domain is DTGVSQNPRHKITKRGQNVTFRCDPISEHNRLYWYRQTLGQGPEFLTYFQNEAQLEKSRLLSDRFSAERPKGSFSTLEIQRTEQGDSAMYLCASTTSGANVLTFGAGSRLTVL.